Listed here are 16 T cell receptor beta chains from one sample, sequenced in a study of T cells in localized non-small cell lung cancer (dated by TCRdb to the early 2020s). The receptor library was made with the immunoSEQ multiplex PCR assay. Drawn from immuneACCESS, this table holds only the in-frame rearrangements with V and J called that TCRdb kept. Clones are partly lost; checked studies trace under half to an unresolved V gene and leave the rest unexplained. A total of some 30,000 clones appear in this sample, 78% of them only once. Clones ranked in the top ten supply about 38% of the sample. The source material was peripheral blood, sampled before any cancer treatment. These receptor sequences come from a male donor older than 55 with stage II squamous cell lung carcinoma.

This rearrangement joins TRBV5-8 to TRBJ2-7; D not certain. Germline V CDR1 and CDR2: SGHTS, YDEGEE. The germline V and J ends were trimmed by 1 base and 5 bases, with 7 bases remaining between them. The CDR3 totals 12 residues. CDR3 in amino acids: CASSLRGDEQYF. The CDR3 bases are TGTGCCAGCAGCTTGCGAGGAGACGAGCAGTACTTC.

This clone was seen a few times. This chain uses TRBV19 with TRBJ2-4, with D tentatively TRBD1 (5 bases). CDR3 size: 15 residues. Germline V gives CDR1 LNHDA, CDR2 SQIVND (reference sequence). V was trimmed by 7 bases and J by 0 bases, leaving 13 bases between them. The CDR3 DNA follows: TGTGCCAGTACTGACAGCAGTCTAGCCAAAAACATTCAGTACTTC. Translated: CASTDSSLAKNIQYF.

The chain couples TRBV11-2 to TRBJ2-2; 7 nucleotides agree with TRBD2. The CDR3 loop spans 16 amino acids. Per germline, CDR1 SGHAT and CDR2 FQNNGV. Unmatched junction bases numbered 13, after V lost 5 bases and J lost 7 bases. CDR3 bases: TGTGCCAGCAGCCCCCGACGGGGGGTTTTGTACGGGGAGCTGTTTTTT. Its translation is CASSPRRGVLYGELFF.

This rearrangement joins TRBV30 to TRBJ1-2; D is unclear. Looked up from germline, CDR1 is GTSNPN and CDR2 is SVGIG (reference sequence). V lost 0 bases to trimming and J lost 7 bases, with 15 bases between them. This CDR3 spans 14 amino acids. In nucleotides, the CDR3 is TGTGCCTGGAGTGTAGCGAGGGTGGGAGGTGGCTACACCTTC. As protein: CAWSVARVGGGYTF.

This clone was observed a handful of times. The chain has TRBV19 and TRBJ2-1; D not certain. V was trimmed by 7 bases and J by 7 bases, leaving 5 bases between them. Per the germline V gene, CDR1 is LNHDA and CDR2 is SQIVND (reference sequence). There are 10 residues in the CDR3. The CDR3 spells CASKGNEQFF. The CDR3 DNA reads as TGTGCCAGTAAAGGGAATGAGCAGTTCTTC.

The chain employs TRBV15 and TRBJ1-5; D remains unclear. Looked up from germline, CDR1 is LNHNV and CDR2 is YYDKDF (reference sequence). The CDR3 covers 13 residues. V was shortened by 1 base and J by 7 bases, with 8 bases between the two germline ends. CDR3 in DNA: TGTGCCACCAGCAGAGGGGTGGGCCAGCCCCAGCATTTT. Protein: CATSRGVGQPQHF.

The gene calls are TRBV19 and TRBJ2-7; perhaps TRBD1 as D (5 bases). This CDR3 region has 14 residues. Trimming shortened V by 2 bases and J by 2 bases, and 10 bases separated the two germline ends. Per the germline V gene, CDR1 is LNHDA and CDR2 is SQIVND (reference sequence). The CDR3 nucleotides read TGTGCCAGTAGTATAATGCAGGGCACCTACGAGCAGTACTTC. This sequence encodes CASSIMQGTYEQYF.

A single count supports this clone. The CDR3 region has the DNA TGTGCCAGCAGCTTAGGGTTCGTCTCTTCACCCCTCCACTTT. Its protein is CASSLGFVSSPLHF. The rearrangement joins TRBV7-2 to TRBJ1-6, with D unresolved. The CDR3 loop spans 14 amino acids. V was clipped by 1 base and J by 9 bases, with 10 bases between them. Per germline, CDR1 SGHTA and CDR2 FQGNSA.

The CDR3 reads CSSRATVYNEQFF. Here the CDR3 DNA reads TGCAGCTCACGAGCTACAGTTTACAATGAGCAGTTCTTC. J is TRBJ2-1 and V is TRBV29-1; D not resolved. This CDR3 region has 13 residues. The germline gives CDR1 SQVTM, CDR2 ANQGSEA. V was cut by 8 bases and J by 4 bases, with 15 bases left in between.

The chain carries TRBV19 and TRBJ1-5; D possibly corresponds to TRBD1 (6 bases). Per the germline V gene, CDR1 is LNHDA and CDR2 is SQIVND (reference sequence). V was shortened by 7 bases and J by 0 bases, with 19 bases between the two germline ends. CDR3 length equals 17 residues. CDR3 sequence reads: CASTHRRDIYSNQPQHF. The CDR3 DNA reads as TGTGCCAGTACCCACCGGAGGGACATCTATAGCAATCAGCCCCAGCATTTT.

CDR3 coding DNA: TGTGCCAGCAGCTTCGGGACTAGCGGTTATTACGAGCAGTACTTC. It codes for CASSFGTSGYYEQYF. V usage is TRBV11-2 and J usage is TRBJ2-7, with 11 bases fitting TRBD2. The CDR3 length is 15 residues. Trimming removed 3 bases from V and 4 bases from J; junction bases left unmatched: 5. Germline values: CDR1 SGHAT, CDR2 FQNNGV.

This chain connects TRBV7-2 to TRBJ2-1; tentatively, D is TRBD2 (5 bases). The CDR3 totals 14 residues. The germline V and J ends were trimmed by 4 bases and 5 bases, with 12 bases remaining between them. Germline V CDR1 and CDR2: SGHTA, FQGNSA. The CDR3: CASSSRTGNNEQFF. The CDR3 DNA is TGTGCCAGCAGCTCAAGGACGGGGAACAATGAGCAGTTCTTC. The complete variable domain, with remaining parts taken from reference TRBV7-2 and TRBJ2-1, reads GAGVSQSPSNKVTEKGKDVELRCDPISGHTALYWYRQSLGQGLEFLIYFQGNSAPDKSGLPSDRFSAERTGGSVSTLTIQRTQQEDSAVYLCASSSRTGNNEQFFGPGTRLTVL.

CDR3 in amino acids: CASSLESGVGSYEQYF. CDR3 sequence (DNA): TGTGCCAGCAGCTTAGAGTCAGGTGTTGGCTCCTACGAGCAGTACTTC. This sequence joins TRBV7-8 and TRBJ2-7; no reliable D call. Trimming pared 1 base from V and 0 bases from J, leaving 13 bases between. There are 16 residues in the CDR3. The germline V gene has CDR1 SGHVS and CDR2 FQNEAQ.

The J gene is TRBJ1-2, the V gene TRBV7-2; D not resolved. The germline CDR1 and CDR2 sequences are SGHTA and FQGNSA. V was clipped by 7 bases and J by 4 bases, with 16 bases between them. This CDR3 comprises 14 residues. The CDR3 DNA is TGTGCCAGCAAGGCGGCCGCGCTTGCCTATGGCTACACCTTC. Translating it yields CASKAAALAYGYTF. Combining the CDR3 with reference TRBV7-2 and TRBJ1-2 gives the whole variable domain GAGVSQSPSNKVTEKGKDVELRCDPISGHTALYWYRQSLGQGLEFLIYFQGNSAPDKSGLPSDRFSAERTGGSVSTLTIQRTQQEDSAVYLCASKAAALAYGYTFGSGTRLTVV.

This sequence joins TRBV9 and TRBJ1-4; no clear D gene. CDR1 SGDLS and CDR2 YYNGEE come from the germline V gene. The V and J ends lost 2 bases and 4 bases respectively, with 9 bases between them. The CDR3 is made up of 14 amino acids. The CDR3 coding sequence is TGTGCCAGCAGCGTCGGAGGGAATAATGAAAAACTGTTTTTT. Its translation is CASSVGGNNEKLFF. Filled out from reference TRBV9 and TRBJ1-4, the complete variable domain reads DSGVTQTPKHLITATGQRVTLRCSPRSGDLSVYWYQQSLDQGLQFLIQYYNGEERAKGNILERFSAQQFPDLHSELNLSSLELGDSALYFCASSVGGNNEKLFFGSGTQLSVL.

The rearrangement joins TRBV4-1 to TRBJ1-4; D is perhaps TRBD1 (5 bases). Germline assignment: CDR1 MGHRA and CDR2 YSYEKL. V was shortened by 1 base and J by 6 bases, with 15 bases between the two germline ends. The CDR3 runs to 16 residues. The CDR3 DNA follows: TGCGCCAGCAGCCAAGGCGGACCCGCGGGGGATGAAAAACTGTTTTTT. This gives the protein CASSQGGPAGDEKLFF.